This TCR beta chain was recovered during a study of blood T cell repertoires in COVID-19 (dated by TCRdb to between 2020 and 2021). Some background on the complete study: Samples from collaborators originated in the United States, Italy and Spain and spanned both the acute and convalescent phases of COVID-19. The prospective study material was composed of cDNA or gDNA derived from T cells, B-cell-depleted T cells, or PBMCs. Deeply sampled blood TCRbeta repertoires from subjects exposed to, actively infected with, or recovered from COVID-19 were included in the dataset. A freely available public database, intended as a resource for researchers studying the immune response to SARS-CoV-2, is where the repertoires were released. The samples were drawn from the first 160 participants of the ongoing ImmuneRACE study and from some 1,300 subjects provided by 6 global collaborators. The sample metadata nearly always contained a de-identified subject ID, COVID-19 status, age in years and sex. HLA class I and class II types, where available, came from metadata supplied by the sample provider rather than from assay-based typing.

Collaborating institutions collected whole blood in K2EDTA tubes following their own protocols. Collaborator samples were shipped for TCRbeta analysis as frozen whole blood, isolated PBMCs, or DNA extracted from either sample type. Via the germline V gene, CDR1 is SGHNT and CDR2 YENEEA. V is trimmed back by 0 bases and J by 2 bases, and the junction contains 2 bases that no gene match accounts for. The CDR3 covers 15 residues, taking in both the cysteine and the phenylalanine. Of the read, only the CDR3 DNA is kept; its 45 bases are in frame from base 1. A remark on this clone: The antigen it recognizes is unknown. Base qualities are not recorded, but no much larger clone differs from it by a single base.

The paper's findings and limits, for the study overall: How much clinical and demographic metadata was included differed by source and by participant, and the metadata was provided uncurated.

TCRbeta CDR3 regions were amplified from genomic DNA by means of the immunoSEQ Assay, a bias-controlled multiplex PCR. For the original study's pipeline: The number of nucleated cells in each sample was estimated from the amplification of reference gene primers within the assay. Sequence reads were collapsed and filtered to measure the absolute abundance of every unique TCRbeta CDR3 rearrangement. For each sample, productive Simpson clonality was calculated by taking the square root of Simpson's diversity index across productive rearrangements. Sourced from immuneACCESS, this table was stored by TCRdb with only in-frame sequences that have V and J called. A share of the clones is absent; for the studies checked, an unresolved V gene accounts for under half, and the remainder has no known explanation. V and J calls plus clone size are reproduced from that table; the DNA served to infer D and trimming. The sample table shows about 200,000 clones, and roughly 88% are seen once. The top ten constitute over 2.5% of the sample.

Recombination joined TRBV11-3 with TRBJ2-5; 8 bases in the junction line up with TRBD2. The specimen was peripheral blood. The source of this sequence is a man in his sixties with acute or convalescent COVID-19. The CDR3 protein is CASSLDGGGQETQYF. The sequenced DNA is TGTGCCAGCAGCTTAGACGGGGGGGGTCAAGAGACCCAGTACTTC.